The clone carrying this TCR beta chain was seen a few times. Its cognate antigen is unknown. The entry originates in a study of identical twins. The V end was cut by 3 bases, the J end by 2 bases, with 11 bases between. The CDR3 spans 14 residues. Germline V gene lookup returns CDR1 SGDLS and CDR2 YYNGEE. Template switching added a universal primer site, and cDNA bore unique molecular identifiers. MiXCR, run by TCRdb on the 5' RACE reads, gives a single entry per CDR3 protein. The data contain some 590,000 distinct CDR3 sequences, 7.5% to 10% of them seen just once; the ten biggest clones take up approximately 3%. General observations from the study: Fewer insertions marked abundant cord blood beta clonotypes; young adult naive trended weakly, memory not at all. Twins' surplus sharing was weaker for beta out-of-frame sequences.

The data also belong to a second study, concerning yellow fever vaccine responses in identical twins. In that study: Twins' vaccine T cell response reportedly seemed partly convergent, partly personalized.

V and J are TRBV9 and TRBJ1-2; maybe TRBD1 (6 bases). This TCR derives from a woman between 18 and 29 years old in good health. The sequenced sample was PBMCs. DNA of the CDR3: TGTGCCAGCAGCGGACAGGATATCAACTATGGCTACACCTTC. Its protein product is CASSGQDINYGYTF.